The 25 T cell receptor beta chains below come from one sample, sequenced in a study of human T cells and chemical hapten exposure. Time point here: patch test 1, 2 weeks after DPC sensitization. Treatment indicated: therapeutic diphenylcyclopropenone sensitization with weekly scalp DPC. In TCRdb, the RACE reads were re-called with MiXCR into one record per CDR3 protein. Of around 110,000 distinct CDR3 sequences listed, about 12% were seen once; the top ten hold more than 1.3%. The sample was whole blood, taken in connection with sensitization to the hapten diphenylcyclopropenone (DPC). Source of these receptors: a woman aged 45-65 years with alopecia areata. Some clones in this sample may be carry-over from other donors' samples.

This clonotype was seen at least ten times. This chain links TRBV6-2 or TRBV6-3 with TRBJ1-2, with 7 nucleotides matching TRBD1. The V gene's germline CDR1 is MNHEY and CDR2 SVGEGT. The CDR3 has 14 residues. V shed 8 bases, J shed 2 bases, and the junction held 8 bases outside the gene matches. The CDR3 protein is CASRTGARNYGYTF. In DNA form, the CDR3 reads TGTGCCAGCCGCACAGGGGCCCGAAACTATGGCTACACCTTC.

This clonotype was seen at least ten times. The V call is TRBV7-6, the J call TRBJ2-3; D tentatively fits TRBD1 or TRBD2 (5 bases each). CDR3 length equals 14 residues. Germline V CDR1 and CDR2: SGHVS, FNYEAQ. V lost 4 bases and J 1 base, leaving 9 bases between the germline ends. The CDR3 loop is CASSSMGGTDTQYF. For the CDR3, the DNA is TGTGCCAGCAGCTCAATGGGGGGCACAGATACGCAGTATTTT.

This clonotype was picked up many times. In DNA, the CDR3 is TGCGCCAGCAGTGAGAATCCTAGCGGGGGCACAGATACGCAGTATTTT. It is translated as CASSENPSGGTDTQYF. The rearrangement links TRBV10-1 to TRBJ2-3, with 9 bases lining up with TRBD2. V shed 2 bases and J 1 base; nucleotides not matched to a gene: 4. The CDR3 is 16 amino acids. CDR1 and CDR2 from the germline V gene are WNHNN and SYGVQD (reference sequence).

This clonotype appeared a few times. The chain combines TRBV6-5 with TRBJ1-1; D ambiguous. The ends were cut back, 4 bases at V and 2 bases at J, with 11 bases in the middle. The germline V gene has CDR1 MNHEY and CDR2 SVGAGI. The CDR3 is made up of 14 amino acids. CDR3 in amino acids: CASSLHQVNTEAFF. The CDR3 coding sequence is TGTGCCAGCAGTTTACACCAAGTTAACACTGAAGCTTTCTTT.

This CDR3 is CSVWGLNTEAFF. For the CDR3, the DNA is TGCAGCGTCTGGGGACTGAACACTGAAGCTTTCTTT. The V gene is TRBV29-1, the J gene TRBJ1-1, with a tentative D call TRBD1 (5 bases). The CDR3 is 12 residues long. V lost 6 bases and J 0 bases, leaving 8 bases between the germline ends. From germline, CDR1 is SQVTM and CDR2 ANQGSEA.

The chain combines TRBV28 with TRBJ1-2; D is uncertain. CDR3 length: 11 residues. Germline V lookup: CDR1 MDHEN, CDR2 SYDVKM. The ends were cut back, 3 bases at V and 10 bases at J, with 9 bases in the middle. The CDR3 region has the DNA TGTGCCAGCAGTTTCGCACAGCTCTACACCTTC. This codes for CASSFAQLYTF.

V and J are TRBV7-2 and TRBJ1-1, with D unresolved. The V end was cut by 2 bases, the J end by 0 bases, with 10 bases between. The CDR3 runs 15 residues. CDR1 SGHTA and CDR2 FQGNSA come from the germline V gene. For the CDR3, the DNA is TGTGCCAGCAGCTTAAGAGGACTTATGAACACTGAAGCTTTCTTT. Translation gives CASSLRGLMNTEAFF.

This clonotype appeared many times. V is TRBV27 and J is TRBJ2-3; 10 nucleotides match TRBD2. The length of the CDR3 is 15 residues. The V gene's germline CDR1 is MNHEY and CDR2 SMNVEV (reference sequence). V lost 7 bases to trimming and J lost 2 bases; unmatched junction nucleotides: 6. The CDR3 loop reads CASNAAGGATDTQYF. The CDR3 bases are TGTGCCAGCAACGCAGCGGGAGGGGCCACAGATACGCAGTATTTT.

This clonotype was counted at least ten times. The gene calls are TRBV20-1 and TRBJ2-7; D possibly corresponds to TRBD2 (5 bases). Germline V lookup: CDR1 DFQATT, CDR2 SNEGSKA (reference sequence). Trimming removed 3 bases from V and 2 bases from J, with 11 bases in between. This CDR3 spans 13 amino acids. The CDR3 loop reads CSARYGETYEQYF. DNA for the CDR3: TGCAGTGCTAGGTATGGGGAGACCTACGAGCAGTACTTC.

The CDR3 reads CASSLVGMNTGELFF. The CDR3 nucleotides are TGTGCCAGCAGCTTAGTGGGAATGAACACCGGGGAGCTGTTTTTT. This rearrangement joins TRBV11-2 to TRBJ2-2; no clear D gene. V lost 1 base and J 1 base, leaving 7 bases between the germline ends. CDR1 is SGHAT and CDR2 is FQNNGV in the germline V gene. The CDR3 runs to 15 residues.

The chain is built from TRBV7-2 and TRBJ1-1, with 10 bases aligning to TRBD1. V shed 5 bases, J shed 7 bases, and the junction held 10 bases outside the gene matches. The CDR3 consists of 15 residues. The germline V gene has CDR1 SGHTA and CDR2 FQGNSA. The CDR3 region has the DNA TGTGCCAGCAGCCTCCAGTCCCGGGACAGGGGTGAAGCTTTCTTT. Encoded protein: CASSLQSRDRGEAFF.

The chain recombines TRBV7-2 with TRBJ2-4, with D perhaps matching TRBD1 or TRBD2 (5 bases each). Germline values: CDR1 SGHTA, CDR2 FQGNSA. The CDR3 is made up of 16 amino acids. The germline V and J ends were trimmed by 4 bases and 0 bases, with 13 bases remaining between them. CDR3: CASSSRGSLAKNIQYF. DNA for the CDR3: TGTGCCAGCAGCTCGAGGGGTTCATTAGCCAAAAACATTCAGTACTTC.

This clonotype came up a few times. V is TRBV7-6 and J is TRBJ2-3; D not certain. The CDR3 runs to 14 residues. The ends were cut back, 2 bases at V and 0 bases at J, with 6 bases in the middle. Germline V gene data show CDR1 as SGHVS and CDR2 as FNYEAQ. As DNA, the CDR3 is TGTGCCAGCAGCTTAACTTCTAGCACAGATACGCAGTATTTT. This gives the protein CASSLTSSTDTQYF.

This clonotype was detected only a few times. This chain's CDR3 is CASSYSGGPEAFF. CDR3 bases: TGTGCCAGCAGTTACTCCGGGGGTCCCGAAGCTTTCTTT. This chain connects TRBV6-2 or TRBV6-3 to TRBJ1-1, with a weak D call TRBD1 (5 bases). This CDR3 comprises 13 residues. Germline V gene sequence: CDR1 MNHEY, CDR2 SVGEGT. V shed 0 bases and J shed 8 bases, with 10 bases lying between them.

This clonotype was seen only a few times. The V gene is TRBV28, the J gene TRBJ1-5, with 10 bases fitting TRBD1. V trimming: 7 bases; J trimming: 1 base; junction bases outside the gene matches: 10. This CDR3 comprises 17 residues. CDR1 is MDHEN, CDR2 SYDVKM, per germline. In nucleotides, the CDR3 is TGTGCCAGCACTTCTCCTCGGGACAGGGGAAGCAATCAGCCCCAGCATTTT. This translates into CASTSPRDRGSNQPQHF.

This clonotype was seen repeatedly, ten times or more. The rearrangement links TRBV28 to TRBJ2-1; D is unresolved. V lost 2 bases to trimming and J lost 0 bases, with 11 bases between them. The V gene's germline CDR1 is MDHEN and CDR2 SYDVKM. The CDR3 sequence is 16 residues long. CDR3 amino acids: CASSLVGSSSYNEQFF. Here the CDR3 DNA reads TGTGCCAGCAGTTTAGTCGGCTCTAGCTCCTACAATGAGCAGTTCTTC.

This clonotype has only a few counts. The chain recombines TRBV11-2 with TRBJ2-1, with 13 bases matching TRBD2. V lost 5 bases, J lost 7 bases, and 11 bases stayed unmatched. CDR1 SGHAT and CDR2 FQNNGV come from the germline V gene. CDR3 length equals 17 residues. The DNA of the CDR3 is TGTGCCAGCAGCCCCCTAGGACTAGCGGGAGATCGGAATGAGCAGTTCTTC. Encoded protein: CASSPLGLAGDRNEQFF.

The chain links TRBV20-1 to TRBJ1-2, with 12 positions matching TRBD1. Germline CDR1 is DFQATT and CDR2 is SNEGSKA (reference sequence). Trimming took 5 bases from V and 3 from J; bases not matched to a gene: 10. This CDR3 is 16 amino acids long. This chain's CDR3 is CSASTPGQGAYYGYTF. The DNA for the CDR3 is TGCAGTGCTTCAACGCCGGGACAGGGGGCATACTATGGCTACACCTTC.

The V and J genes are TRBV5-4 and TRBJ2-1; 10 bases agree with TRBD2. Losses at the gene ends were 4 bases for V and 7 bases for J; bases not matched to a gene: 11. The CDR3 has 16 residues. CDR1 and CDR2 from the germline V gene are SGHNT and YYREEE (reference sequence). The CDR3 is CASSLHQLAGSNEQFF. Here the CDR3 DNA reads TGTGCCAGCAGCCTCCACCAACTAGCGGGAAGTAATGAGCAGTTCTTC.

The rearrangement uses TRBV28 and TRBJ2-3, with TRBD2 matching 8 bases. The V gene end was trimmed by 2 bases and the J gene end by 1 base; junction bases not matched to a gene: 5. This CDR3 region has 16 residues. Germline CDR1 MDHEN, CDR2 SYDVKM. As DNA, the CDR3 is TGTGCCAGCAGTTTAGGCGGGGGGCCCGGCACAGATACGCAGTATTTT. Protein product: CASSLGGGPGTDTQYF. The variable domain in full, completed from reference TRBV28 and TRBJ2-3, reads DVKVTQSSRYLVKRTGEKVFLECVQDMDHENMFWYRQDPGLGLRLIYFSYDVKMKEKGDIPEGYSVSREKKERFSLILESASTNQTSMYLCASSLGGGPGTDTQYFGPGTRLTVL.

This clonotype was picked up many times. V usage is TRBV28 and J usage is TRBJ2-5, with D perhaps matching TRBD1 (6 bases). Germline V gene sequence: CDR1 MDHEN, CDR2 SYDVKM. The CDR3 has 12 residues. The V and J ends lost 5 bases and 4 bases respectively, with 8 bases between them. This chain's CDR3 is CASSTGRETQYF. In nucleotides, the CDR3 is TGTGCCAGCAGTACAGGGCGAGAGACCCAGTACTTC. Full variable domain (outside the CDR3, taken from reference TRBV28 and TRBJ2-5): DVKVTQSSRYLVKRTGEKVFLECVQDMDHENMFWYRQDPGLGLRLIYFSYDVKMKEKGDIPEGYSVSREKKERFSLILESASTNQTSMYLCASSTGRETQYFGPGTRLLVL.

This clonotype has a handful of counts. V gene TRBV6-2 or TRBV6-3 combines with J gene TRBJ2-2; 8 bases fit TRBD2. The germline CDR1 and CDR2 sequences are MNHEY and SVGEGT. The V segment lost 5 bases and the J segment 6 bases; nucleotides outside the gene matches: 5. This CDR3 spans 14 amino acids. The CDR3 sequence: CASSEQRGPGELFF. In DNA form, the CDR3 reads TGTGCCAGCAGTGAACAGCGGGGGCCCGGGGAGCTGTTTTTT.

The table lists this clonotype with a few counts. This chain connects TRBV12-3 or TRBV12-4 to TRBJ2-2; 8 bases match TRBD1. The CDR3 has 15 residues. The V segment lost 5 bases and the J segment 1 base; nucleotides outside the gene matches: 3. CDR3 in amino acids: CASSMGQVNTGELFF. The CDR3 DNA follows: TGTGCCAGCAGTATGGGACAGGTGAACACCGGGGAGCTGTTTTTT.

This clonotype was observed many times. The rearrangement joins TRBV10-2 to TRBJ1-1; D is unclear. CDR3 length: 12 amino acids. V gave up 6 bases and J gave up 3 bases, with 8 bases separating them. Germline V gene sequence: CDR1 WSHSY, CDR2 SAAADI. CDR3 nucleotides: TGCGCCAGCAGGTGGACGGACACTGAAGCTTTCTTT. This translates into CASRWTDTEAFF.

This clonotype was seen at least ten times. This chain connects TRBV6-2 or TRBV6-3 to TRBJ2-7; 11 bases agree with TRBD1. Germline CDR1 MNHEY, CDR2 SVGEGT. The CDR3 totals 14 residues. With V trimmed by 6 bases and J by 4 bases, 5 bases remained unmatched. As DNA, the CDR3 is TGTGCCAGCAGGGATGGACAGGGGGCTTACGAGCAGTACTTC. The encoded protein is CASRDGQGAYEQYF.